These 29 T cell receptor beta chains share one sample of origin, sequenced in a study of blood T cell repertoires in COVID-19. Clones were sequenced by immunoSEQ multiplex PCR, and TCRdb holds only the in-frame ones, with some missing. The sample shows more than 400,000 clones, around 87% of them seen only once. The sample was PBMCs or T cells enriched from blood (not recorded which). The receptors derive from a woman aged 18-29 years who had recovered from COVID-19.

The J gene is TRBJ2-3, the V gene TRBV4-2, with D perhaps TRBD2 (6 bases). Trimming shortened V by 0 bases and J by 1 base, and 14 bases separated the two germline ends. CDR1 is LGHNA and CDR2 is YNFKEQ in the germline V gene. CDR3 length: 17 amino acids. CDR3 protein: CASSQDLGGAGTDTQYF. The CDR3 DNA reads TGTGCCAGCAGCCAAGATCTAGGCGGGGCAGGCACAGATACGCAGTATTTT.

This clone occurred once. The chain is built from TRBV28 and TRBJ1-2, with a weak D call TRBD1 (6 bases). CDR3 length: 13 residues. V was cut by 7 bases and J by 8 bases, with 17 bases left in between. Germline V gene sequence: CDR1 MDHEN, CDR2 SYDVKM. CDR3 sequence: CASTLGGRWGYTF. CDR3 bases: TGTGCCAGCACCTTGGGGGGGCGGTGGGGCTACACCTTC.

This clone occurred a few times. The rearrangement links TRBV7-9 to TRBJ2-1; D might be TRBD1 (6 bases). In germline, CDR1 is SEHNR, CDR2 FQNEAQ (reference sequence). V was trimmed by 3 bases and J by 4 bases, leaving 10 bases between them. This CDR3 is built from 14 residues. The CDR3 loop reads CASSFGQFYNEQFF. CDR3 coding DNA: TGTGCCAGCAGCTTCGGACAGTTTTACAATGAGCAGTTCTTC.

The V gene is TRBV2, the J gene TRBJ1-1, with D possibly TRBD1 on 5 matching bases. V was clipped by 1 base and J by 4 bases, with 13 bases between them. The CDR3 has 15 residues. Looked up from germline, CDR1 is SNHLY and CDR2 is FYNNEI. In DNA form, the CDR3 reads TGTGCCAGCAGTGAAGGGGGGGGAGCGGGCACTGAAGCTTTCTTT. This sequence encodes CASSEGGGAGTEAFF.

CDR3 residues: CATRGGETQYF. The CDR3 nucleotides are TGTGCCACCCGAGGAGGCGAGACCCAGTACTTC. This chain links TRBV2 with TRBJ2-5; D might be TRBD2 (5 bases). Looked up from germline, CDR1 is SNHLY and CDR2 is FYNNEI. The CDR3 is made up of 11 amino acids. The V and J ends lost 10 bases and 5 bases respectively, with 11 bases between them.

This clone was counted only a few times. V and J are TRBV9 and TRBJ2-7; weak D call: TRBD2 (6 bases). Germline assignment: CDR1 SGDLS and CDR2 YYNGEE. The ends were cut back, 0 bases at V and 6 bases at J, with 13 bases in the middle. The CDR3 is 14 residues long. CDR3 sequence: CASSVAGGVGEQYF. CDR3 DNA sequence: TGTGCCAGCAGCGTAGCCGGGGGAGTGGGCGAGCAGTACTTC. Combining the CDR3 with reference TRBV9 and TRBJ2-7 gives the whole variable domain DSGVTQTPKHLITATGQRVTLRCSPRSGDLSVYWYQQSLDQGLQFLIQYYNGEERAKGNILERFSAQQFPDLHSELNLSSLELGDSALYFCASSVAGGVGEQYFGPGTRLTVT.

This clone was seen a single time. Written as DNA, the CDR3 is TGTGCCAGCTCCGCGGGGGTTAACTATGGCTACACCTTC. It codes for CASSAGVNYGYTF. V and J are TRBV18 and TRBJ1-2, with TRBD1 as a possible D gene (5 bases). This CDR3 region has 13 residues. V shed 6 bases and J shed 1 base, with 9 bases lying between them. CDR1 and CDR2 (germline): KGHSH, LQKENI. Looking up the rest from reference TRBV18 and TRBJ1-2 gives the full variable domain: NAGVMQNPRHLVRRRGQEARLRCSPMKGHSHVYWYRQLPEEGLKFMVYLQKENIIDESGMPKERFSAEFPKEGPSILRIQQVVRGDSAAYFCASSAGVNYGYTFGSGTRLTVV.

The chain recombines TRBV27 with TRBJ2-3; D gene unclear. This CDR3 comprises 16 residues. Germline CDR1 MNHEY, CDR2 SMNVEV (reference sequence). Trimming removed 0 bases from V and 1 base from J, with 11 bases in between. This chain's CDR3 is CASSLSTVFGTDTQYF. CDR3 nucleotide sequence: TGTGCCAGCAGTTTATCCACAGTGTTTGGCACAGATACGCAGTATTTT.

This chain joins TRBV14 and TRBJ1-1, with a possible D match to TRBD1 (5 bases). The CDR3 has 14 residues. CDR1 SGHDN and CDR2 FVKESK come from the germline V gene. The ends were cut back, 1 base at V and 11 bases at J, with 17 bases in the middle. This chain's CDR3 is CASSQGGADLGAFF. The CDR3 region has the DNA TGTGCCAGCAGCCAAGGTGGGGCTGACTTAGGGGCTTTCTTT.

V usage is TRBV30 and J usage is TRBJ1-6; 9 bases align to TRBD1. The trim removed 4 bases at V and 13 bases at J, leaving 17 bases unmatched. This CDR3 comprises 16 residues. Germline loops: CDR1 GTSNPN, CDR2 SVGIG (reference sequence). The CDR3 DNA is TGTGCCTGGACAGGACCAGGGACAGGGCGATTAAGGCCCCTCCACTTT. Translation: CAWTGPGTGRLRPLHF.

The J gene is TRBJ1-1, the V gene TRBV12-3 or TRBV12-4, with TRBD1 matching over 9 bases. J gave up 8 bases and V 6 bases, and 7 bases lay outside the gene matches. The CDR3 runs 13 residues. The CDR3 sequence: CASRLGQGPEAFF. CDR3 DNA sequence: TGTGCCAGCAGACTGGGACAGGGCCCCGAAGCTTTCTTT.

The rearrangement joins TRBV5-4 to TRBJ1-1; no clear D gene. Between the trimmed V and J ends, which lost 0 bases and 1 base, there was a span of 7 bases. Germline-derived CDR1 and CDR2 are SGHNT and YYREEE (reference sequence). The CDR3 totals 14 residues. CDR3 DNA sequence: TGTGCCAGCAGCTTGGGTTCGGGGAACACTGAAGCTTTCTTT. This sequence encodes CASSLGSGNTEAFF.

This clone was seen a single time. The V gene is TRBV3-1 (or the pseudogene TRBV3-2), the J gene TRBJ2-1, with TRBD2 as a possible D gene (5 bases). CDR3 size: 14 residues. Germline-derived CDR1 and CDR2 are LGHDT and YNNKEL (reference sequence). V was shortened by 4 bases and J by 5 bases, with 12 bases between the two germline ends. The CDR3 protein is CASSPLTIHNEQFF. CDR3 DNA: TGTGCCAGCAGCCCCCTGACTATCCACAATGAGCAGTTCTTC.

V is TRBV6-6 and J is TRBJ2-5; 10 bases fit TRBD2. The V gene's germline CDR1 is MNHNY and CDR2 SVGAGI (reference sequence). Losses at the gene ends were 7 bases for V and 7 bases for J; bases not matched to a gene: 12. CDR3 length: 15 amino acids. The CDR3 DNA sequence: TGTGCCAGCACCACAAGTAGCGGGGGGCGGGTGACCCAGTACTTC. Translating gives CASTTSSGGRVTQYF.

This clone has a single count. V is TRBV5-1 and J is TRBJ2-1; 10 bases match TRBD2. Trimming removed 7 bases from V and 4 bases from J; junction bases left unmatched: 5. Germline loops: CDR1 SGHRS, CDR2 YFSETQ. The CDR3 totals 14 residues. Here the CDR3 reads CASGPSGGYNEQFF. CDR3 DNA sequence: TGCGCCAGCGGACCTAGCGGGGGATACAATGAGCAGTTCTTC.

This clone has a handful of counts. CDR3 nucleotide sequence: TGTGCCTTTAGTCGGGGGACCGGAGCGAACACTGAAGCTTTCTTT. Translating gives CAFSRGTGANTEAFF. The chain is built from TRBV5-4 and TRBJ1-1; weak D call: TRBD1 (5 bases). The CDR3 has 15 residues. The germline CDR1 and CDR2 sequences are SGHNT and YYREEE (reference sequence). Trimming took off 10 bases at V and 1 base at J, with 20 bases between the two ends.

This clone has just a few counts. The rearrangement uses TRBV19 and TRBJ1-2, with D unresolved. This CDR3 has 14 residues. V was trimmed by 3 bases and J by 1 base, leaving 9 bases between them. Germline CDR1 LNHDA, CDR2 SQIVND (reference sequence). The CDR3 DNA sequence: TGTGCCAGTAGTATCTCTTCCGTTAACTATGGCTACACCTTC. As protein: CASSISSVNYGYTF.

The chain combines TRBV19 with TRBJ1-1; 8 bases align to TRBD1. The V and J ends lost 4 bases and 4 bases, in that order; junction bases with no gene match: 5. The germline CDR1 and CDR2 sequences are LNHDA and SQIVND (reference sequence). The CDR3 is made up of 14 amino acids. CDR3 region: CASSTIDRGTEAFF. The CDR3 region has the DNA TGTGCCAGTAGTACAATAGACAGGGGCACTGAAGCTTTCTTT. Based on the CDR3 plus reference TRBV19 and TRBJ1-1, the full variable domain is DGGITQSPKYLFRKEGQNVTLSCEQNLNHDAMYWYRQDPGQGLRLIYYSQIVNDFQKGDIAEGYSVSREKKESFPLTVTSAQKNPTAFYLCASSTIDRGTEAFFGQGTRLTVV.

The CDR3 DNA is TGTGCCAGCAGCTTTAGCACTAGCCTGGGCGGGGAGCTGTTTTTT. Translation gives CASSFSTSLGGELFF. The chain combines TRBV7-9 with TRBJ2-2; TRBD2 is a possible D gene (6 bases). The V end lost 3 bases, the J end lost 7 bases, and 15 bases lay between the germline ends. The CDR3 is 15 amino acids. Per the germline V gene, CDR1 is SEHNR and CDR2 is FQNEAQ (reference sequence). The whole variable domain, remainder taken from reference TRBV7-9 and TRBJ2-2, is DTGVSQNPRHKITKRGQNVTFRCDPISEHNRLYWYRQTLGQGPEFLTYFQNEAQLEKSRLLSDRFSAERPKGSFSTLEIQRTEQGDSAMYLCASSFSTSLGGELFFGEGSRLTVL.

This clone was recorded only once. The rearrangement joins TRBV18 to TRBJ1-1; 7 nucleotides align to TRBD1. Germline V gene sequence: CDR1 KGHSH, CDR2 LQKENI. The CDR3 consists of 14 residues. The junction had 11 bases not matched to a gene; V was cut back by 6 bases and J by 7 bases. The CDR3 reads CASSPAGQQNEAFF. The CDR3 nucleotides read TGTGCCAGCTCTCCCGCGGGACAGCAAAATGAAGCTTTCTTT. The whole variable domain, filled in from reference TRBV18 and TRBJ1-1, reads NAGVMQNPRHLVRRRGQEARLRCSPMKGHSHVYWYRQLPEEGLKFMVYLQKENIIDESGMPKERFSAEFPKEGPSILRIQQVVRGDSAAYFCASSPAGQQNEAFFGQGTRLTVV.

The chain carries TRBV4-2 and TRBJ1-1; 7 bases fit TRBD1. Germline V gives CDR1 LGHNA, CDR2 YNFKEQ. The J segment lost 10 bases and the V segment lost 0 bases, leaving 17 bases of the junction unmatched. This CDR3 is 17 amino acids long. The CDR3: CASSQDFSTGSSMGAFF. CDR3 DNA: TGTGCCAGCAGCCAAGATTTTTCGACAGGGAGTTCCATGGGAGCTTTCTTT.

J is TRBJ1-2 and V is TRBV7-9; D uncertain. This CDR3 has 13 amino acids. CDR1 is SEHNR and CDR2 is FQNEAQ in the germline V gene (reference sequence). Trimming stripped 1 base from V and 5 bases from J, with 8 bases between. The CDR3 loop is CASSLEADYGYTF. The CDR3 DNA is TGTGCCAGCAGCTTAGAGGCGGATTATGGCTACACCTTC. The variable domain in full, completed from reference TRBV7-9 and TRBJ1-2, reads DTGVSQNPRHKITKRGQNVTFRCDPISEHNRLYWYRQTLGQGPEFLTYFQNEAQLEKSRLLSDRFSAERPKGSFSTLEIQRTEQGDSAMYLCASSLEADYGYTFGSGTRLTVV.

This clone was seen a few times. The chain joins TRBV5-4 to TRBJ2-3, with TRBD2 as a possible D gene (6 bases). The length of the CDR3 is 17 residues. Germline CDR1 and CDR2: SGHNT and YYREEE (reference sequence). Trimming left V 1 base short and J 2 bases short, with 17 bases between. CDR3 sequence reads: CASSLSAGRRTTDTQYF. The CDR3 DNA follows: TGTGCCAGCAGCTTGTCCGCAGGGAGGAGGACCACAGATACGCAGTATTTT. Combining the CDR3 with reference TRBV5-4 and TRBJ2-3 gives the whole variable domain ETGVTQSPTHLIKTRGQQVTLRCSSQSGHNTVSWYQQALGQGPQFIFQYYREEENGRGNFPPRFSGLQFPNYSSELNVNALELDDSALYLCASSLSAGRRTTDTQYFGPGTRLTVL.

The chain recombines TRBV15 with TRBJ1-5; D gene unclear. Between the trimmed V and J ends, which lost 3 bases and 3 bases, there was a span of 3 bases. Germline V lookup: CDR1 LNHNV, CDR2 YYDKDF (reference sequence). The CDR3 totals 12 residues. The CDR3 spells CATSRANQPQHF. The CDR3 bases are TGTGCCACCAGCAGGGCCAATCAGCCCCAGCATTTT.

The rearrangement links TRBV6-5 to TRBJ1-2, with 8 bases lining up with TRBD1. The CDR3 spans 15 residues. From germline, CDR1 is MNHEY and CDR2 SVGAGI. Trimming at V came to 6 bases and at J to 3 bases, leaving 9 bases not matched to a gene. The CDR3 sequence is CASSPYQGAYYGYTF. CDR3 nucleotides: TGTGCCAGCAGCCCATATCAGGGGGCCTACTATGGCTACACCTTC.

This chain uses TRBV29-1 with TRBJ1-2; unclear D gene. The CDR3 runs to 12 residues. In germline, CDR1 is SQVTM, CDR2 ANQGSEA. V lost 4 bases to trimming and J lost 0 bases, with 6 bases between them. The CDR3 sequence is CSVGHANYGYTF. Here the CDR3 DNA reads TGCAGCGTTGGACACGCTAACTATGGCTACACCTTC. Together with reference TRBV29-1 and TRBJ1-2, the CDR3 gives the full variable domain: SAVISQKPSRDICQRGTSLTIQCQVDSQVTMMFWYRQQPGQSLTLIATANQGSEATYESGFVIDKFPISRPNLTFSTLTVSNMSPEDSSIYLCSVGHANYGYTFGSGTRLTVV.

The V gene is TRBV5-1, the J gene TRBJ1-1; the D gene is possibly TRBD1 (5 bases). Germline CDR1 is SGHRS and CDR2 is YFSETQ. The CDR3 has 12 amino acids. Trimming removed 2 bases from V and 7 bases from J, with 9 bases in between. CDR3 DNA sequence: TGCGCCAGCAGCTTTTTAGGGGTTGAAGCTTTCTTT. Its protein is CASSFLGVEAFF.

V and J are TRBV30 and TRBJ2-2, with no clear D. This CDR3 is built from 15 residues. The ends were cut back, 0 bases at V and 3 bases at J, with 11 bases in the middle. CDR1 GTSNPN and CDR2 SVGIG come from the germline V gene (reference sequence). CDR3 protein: CAWSVRVAYTGELFF. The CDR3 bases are TGTGCCTGGAGTGTACGGGTCGCCTACACCGGGGAGCTGTTTTTT. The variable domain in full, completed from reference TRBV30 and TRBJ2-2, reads SQTIHQWPATLVQPVGSPLSLECTVEGTSNPNLYWYRQAAGRGLQLLFYSVGIGQISSEVPQNLSASRPQDRQFILSSKKLLLSDSGFYLCAWSVRVAYTGELFFGEGSRLTVL.

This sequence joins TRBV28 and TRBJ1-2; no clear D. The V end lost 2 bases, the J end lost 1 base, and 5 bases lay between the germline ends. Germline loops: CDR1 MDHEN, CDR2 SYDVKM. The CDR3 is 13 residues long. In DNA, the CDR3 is TGTGCCAGCAGTTTAATAGATAACTATGGCTACACCTTC. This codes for CASSLIDNYGYTF.